This TCR beta chain was documented in a study of T cell responses to AZD1222 COVID-19 vaccine. Study overall: Some second doses came at about 4 weeks and others at about 12 weeks; these were pooled. Whole-study findings and limits: Repertoire sampling occurred only after the peak T cell response. Donors were mostly white British, more females; clonal diversity possibly underestimated. AZD1222 recipients seropositive at baseline numbered only six or seven.

Germline values: CDR1 KGHSH, CDR2 LQKENI. J was trimmed by 7 bases and V by 3 bases; bases with no gene match: 4. The CDR3 has 14 residues. Method: immunoSEQ multiplex PCR; TCRdb's copy keeps in-frame clones and lacks some. The data contain about 140,000 clones, about 92% of them singletons. On this clone: No antigen is known for it.

The sequence was collected from an adult in good health. The chain employs TRBV18 and TRBJ2-2; TRBD2 matches 8 bases. Sample: peripheral blood, taken on day 0 of AZD1222 vaccination. The chain's CDR3 is CASSPDGTSGELFF. The CDR3 bases are TGTGCCAGCTCACCGGACGGGACTAGCGGGGAGCTGTTTTTT. The full variable domain, rest sourced from reference TRBV18 and TRBJ2-2, is NAGVMQNPRHLVRRRGQEARLRCSPMKGHSHVYWYRQLPEEGLKFMVYLQKENIIDESGMPKERFSAEFPKEGPSILRIQQVVRGDSAAYFCASSPDGTSGELFFGEGSRLTVL.